This T cell receptor (beta chain) was captured by sequencing in a study of T cell changes during pregnancy in multiple sclerosis. Trimming left V 2 bases short and J 10 bases short, with 12 bases between. The germline CDR1 and CDR2 sequences are MRHNA and SNTAGT. This CDR3 contains 13 residues. TCRdb keeps only in-frame clones here, not all; method: immunoSEQ multiplex PCR. The sample includes about 56,000 clones, about nine tenths seen only once; the top ten take approximately 2.3%. The chain uses TRBV6-4 and TRBJ2-1; maybe TRBD2 (5 bases). This sample comprised peripheral blood, obtained in the first trimester of pregnancy. The TCR comes from a female donor in good health, enrolled as a control in a pregnancy study. The CDR3 loop reads CASSDLGSGEQFF. CDR3 DNA: TGTGCCAGCAGTGACCTCGGCTCGGGGGAGCAGTTCTTC.